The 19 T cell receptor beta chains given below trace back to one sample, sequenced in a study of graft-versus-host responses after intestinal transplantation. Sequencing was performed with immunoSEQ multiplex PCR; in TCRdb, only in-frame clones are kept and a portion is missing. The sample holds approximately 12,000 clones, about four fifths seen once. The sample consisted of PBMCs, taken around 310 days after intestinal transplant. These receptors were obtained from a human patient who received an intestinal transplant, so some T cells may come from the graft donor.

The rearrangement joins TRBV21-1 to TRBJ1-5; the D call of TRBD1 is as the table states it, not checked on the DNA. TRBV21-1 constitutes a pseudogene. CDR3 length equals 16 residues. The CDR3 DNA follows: TGTGCCAGCAGCAAAACAGGGGACAGGGTACATCAGCCCCAGCATTTT. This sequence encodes CASSKTGDRVHQPQHF.

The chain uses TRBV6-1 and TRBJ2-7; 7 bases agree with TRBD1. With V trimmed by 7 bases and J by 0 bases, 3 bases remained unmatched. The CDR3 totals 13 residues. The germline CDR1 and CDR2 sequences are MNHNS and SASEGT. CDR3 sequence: CASTRQGSYEQYF. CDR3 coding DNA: TGTGCCAGCACCAGACAGGGCTCCTACGAGCAGTACTTC.

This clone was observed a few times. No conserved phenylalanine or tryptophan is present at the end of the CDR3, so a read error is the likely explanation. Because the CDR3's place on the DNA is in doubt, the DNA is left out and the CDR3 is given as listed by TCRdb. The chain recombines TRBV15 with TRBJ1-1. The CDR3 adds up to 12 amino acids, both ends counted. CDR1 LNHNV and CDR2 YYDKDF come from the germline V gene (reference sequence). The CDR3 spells CATSRDGGAIII.

CDR3 residues: CASSLVVPRDSVQETQYF. The CDR3, as DNA: TGTGCCAGCAGTTTAGTGGTTCCCCGGGACTCAGTACAAGAGACCCAGTACTTC. The chain recombines TRBV28 with TRBJ2-5; TRBD2 is a possible D gene (6 bases). Trimming shortened V by 2 bases and J by 2 bases, and 21 bases separated the two germline ends. The germline V gene has CDR1 MDHEN and CDR2 SYDVKM. The CDR3 totals 18 residues.

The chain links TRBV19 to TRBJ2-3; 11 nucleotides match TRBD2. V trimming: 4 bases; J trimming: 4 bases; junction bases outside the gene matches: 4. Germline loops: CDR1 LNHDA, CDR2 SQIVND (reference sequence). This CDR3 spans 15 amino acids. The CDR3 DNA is TGTGCCAGTAGTACACGACTAGCGGGATCAGATACGCAGTATTTT. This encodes CASSTRLAGSDTQYF.

The CDR3 DNA reads as TGCGCCAGCAGCTTAGCGGTTTACAATGAGCAGTTCTTC. This encodes CASSLAVYNEQFF. The J gene is TRBJ2-1, the V gene TRBV5-1; perhaps TRBD2 as D (5 bases). This CDR3 comprises 13 residues. Germline CDR1 SGHRS, CDR2 YFSETQ. The germline V and J ends were trimmed by 2 bases and 4 bases, with 7 bases remaining between them.

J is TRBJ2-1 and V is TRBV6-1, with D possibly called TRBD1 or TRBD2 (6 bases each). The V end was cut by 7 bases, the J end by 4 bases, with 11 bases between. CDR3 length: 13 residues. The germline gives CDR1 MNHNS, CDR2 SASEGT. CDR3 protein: CASIRGGYNEQFF. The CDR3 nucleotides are TGTGCCAGCATACGAGGGGGGTACAATGAGCAGTTCTTC.

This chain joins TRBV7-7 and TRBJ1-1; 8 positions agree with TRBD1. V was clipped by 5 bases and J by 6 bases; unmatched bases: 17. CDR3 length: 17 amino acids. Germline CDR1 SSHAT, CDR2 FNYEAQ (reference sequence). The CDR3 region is CASSPVGSGTGDAEAFF. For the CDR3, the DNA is TGTGCCAGCAGCCCCGTAGGTTCCGGGACAGGAGATGCTGAAGCTTTCTTT.

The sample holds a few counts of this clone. Here the CDR3 reads CASSLGRVEQYF. CDR3 sequence (DNA): TGTGCCAGCAGCTTAGGCAGGGTTGAGCAGTACTTC. The chain has TRBV11-2 and TRBJ2-7; weak D call: TRBD1 (5 bases). The V end was cut by 1 base, the J end by 7 bases, with 8 bases between. Germline values: CDR1 SGHAT, CDR2 FQNNGV. This CDR3 is 12 amino acids long.

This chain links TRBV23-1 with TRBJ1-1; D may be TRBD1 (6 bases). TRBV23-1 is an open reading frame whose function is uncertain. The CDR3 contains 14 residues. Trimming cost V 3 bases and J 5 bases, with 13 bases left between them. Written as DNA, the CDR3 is TGCGCCAGCAGTCACCGCAGGGGATGTACTGAAGCTTTCTTT. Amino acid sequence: CASSHRRGCTEAFF.

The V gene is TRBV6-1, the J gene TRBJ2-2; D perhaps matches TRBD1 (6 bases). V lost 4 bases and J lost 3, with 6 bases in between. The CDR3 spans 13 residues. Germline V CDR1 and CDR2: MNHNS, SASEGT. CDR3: CASSAGDTGELFF. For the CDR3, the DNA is TGTGCCAGCAGTGCAGGGGACACCGGGGAGCTGTTTTTT.

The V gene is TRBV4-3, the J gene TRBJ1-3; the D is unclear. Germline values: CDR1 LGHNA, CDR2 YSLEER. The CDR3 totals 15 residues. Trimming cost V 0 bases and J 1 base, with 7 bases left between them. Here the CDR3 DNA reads TGCGCCAGCAGCCAAGATCCTCGGTCTGGAAACACCATATATTTT. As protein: CASSQDPRSGNTIYF.

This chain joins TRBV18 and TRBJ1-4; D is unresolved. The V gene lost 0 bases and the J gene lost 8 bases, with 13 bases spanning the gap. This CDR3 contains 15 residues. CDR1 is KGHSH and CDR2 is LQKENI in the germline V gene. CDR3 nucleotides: TGTGCCAGCTCACCACCGGGTGTTGGGAACGAAAAACTGTTTTTT. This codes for CASSPPGVGNEKLFF.

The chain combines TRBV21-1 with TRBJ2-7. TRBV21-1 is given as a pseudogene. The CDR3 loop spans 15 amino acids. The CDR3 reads CASSKDEGSSYEQYF. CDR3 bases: TGTGCCAGCAGCAAAGATGAGGGGTCCTCCTACGAGCAGTACTTC.

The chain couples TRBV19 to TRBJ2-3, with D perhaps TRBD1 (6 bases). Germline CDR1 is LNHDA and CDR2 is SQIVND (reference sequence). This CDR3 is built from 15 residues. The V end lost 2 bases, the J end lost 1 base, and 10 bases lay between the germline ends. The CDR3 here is CASSIIRGGTDTQYF. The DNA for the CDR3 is TGTGCCAGTAGTATAATCAGGGGTGGCACAGATACGCAGTATTTT.

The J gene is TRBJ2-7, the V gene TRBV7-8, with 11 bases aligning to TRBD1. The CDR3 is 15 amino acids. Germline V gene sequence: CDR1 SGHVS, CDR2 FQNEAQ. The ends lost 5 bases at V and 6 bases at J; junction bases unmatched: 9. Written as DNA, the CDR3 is TGTGCCAGCAGCGGGTGGGGACAGGGGGAACCCGAGCAGTACTTC. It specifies CASSGWGQGEPEQYF.

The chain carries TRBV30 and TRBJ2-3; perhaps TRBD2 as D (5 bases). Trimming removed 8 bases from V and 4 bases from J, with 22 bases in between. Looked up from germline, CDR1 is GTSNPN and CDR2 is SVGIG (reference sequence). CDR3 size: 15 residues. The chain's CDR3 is CAQSRTGTFADTQYF. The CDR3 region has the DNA TGTGCCCAATCCCGAACGGGAACTTTTGCAGATACGCAGTATTTT. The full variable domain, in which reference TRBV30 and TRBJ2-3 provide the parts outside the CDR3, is SQTIHQWPATLVQPVGSPLSLECTVEGTSNPNLYWYRQAAGRGLQLLFYSVGIGQISSEVPQNLSASRPQDRQFILSSKKLLLSDSGFYLCAQSRTGTFADTQYFGPGTRLTVL.

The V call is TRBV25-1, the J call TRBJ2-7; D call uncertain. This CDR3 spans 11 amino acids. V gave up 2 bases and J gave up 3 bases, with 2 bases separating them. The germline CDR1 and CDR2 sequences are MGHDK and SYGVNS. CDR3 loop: CASSEDYEQYF. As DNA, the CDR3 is TGTGCCAGCAGTGAAGACTACGAGCAGTACTTC.

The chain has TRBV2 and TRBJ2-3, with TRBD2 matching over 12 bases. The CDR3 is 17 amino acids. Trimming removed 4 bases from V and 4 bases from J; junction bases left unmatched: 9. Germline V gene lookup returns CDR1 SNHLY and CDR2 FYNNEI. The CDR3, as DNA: TGTGCCAGCAGTGTACCTCGACTAGCGGGAGAGTCAGATACGCAGTATTTT. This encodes CASSVPRLAGESDTQYF.